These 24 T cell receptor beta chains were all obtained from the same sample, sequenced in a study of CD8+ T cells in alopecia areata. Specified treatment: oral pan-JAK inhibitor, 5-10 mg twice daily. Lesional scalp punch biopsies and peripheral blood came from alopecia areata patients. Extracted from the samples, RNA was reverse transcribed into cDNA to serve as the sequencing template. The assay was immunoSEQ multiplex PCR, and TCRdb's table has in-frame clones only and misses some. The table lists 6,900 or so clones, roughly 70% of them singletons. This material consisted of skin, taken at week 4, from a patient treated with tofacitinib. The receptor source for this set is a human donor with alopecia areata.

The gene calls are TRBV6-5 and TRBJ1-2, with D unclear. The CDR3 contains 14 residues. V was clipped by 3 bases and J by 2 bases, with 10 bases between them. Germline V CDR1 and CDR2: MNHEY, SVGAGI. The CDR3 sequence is CASSYTAANYGYTF. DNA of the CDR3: TGTGCCAGCAGTTATACGGCAGCCAACTATGGCTACACCTTC.

CDR3 residues: CSARGEGDEQYF. DNA of the CDR3: TGCAGCGCTCGTGGGGAGGGTGACGAGCAGTACTTC. The V and J genes are TRBV29-1 and TRBJ2-5; 7 bases map to TRBD2. The DNA end favors TRBJ2-7, so the J call may be wrong. The CDR3 covers 12 residues. Germline V lookup: CDR1 SQVTM, CDR2 ANQGSEA.

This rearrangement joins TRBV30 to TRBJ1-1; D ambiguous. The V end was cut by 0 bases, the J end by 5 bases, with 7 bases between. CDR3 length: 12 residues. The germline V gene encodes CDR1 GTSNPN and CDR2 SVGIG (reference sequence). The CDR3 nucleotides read TGTGCCTGGAGTGTGGGGATGACTGAAGCTTTCTTT. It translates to CAWSVGMTEAFF.

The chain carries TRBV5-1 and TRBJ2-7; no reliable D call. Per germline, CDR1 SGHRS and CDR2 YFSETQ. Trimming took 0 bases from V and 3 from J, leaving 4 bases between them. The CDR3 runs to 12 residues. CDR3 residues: CASSLDNYEQYF. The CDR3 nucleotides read TGCGCCAGCAGCTTGGACAACTACGAGCAGTACTTC.

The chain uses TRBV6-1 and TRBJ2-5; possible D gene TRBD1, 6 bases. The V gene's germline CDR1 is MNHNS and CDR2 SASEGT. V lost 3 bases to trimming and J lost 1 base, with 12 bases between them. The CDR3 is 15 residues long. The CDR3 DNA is TGTGCCAGCAGTGACCGGACAGCACTCCAAGAGACCCAGTACTTC. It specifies CASSDRTALQETQYF.

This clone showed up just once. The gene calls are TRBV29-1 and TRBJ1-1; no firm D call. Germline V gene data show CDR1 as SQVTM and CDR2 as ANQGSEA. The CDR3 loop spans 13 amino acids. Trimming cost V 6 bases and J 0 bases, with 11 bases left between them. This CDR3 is CSVASGLNTEAFF. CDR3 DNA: TGCAGCGTCGCGTCCGGACTGAACACTGAAGCTTTCTTT.

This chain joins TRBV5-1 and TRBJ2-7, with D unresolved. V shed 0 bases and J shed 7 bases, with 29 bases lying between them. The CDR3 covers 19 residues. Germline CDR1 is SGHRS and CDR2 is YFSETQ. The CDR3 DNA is TGCGCCAGCAGCTTGGAGAGACAACAATGGCCGCTTTTACTCGAAGAGCAGTACTTC. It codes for CASSLERQQWPLLLEEQYF.

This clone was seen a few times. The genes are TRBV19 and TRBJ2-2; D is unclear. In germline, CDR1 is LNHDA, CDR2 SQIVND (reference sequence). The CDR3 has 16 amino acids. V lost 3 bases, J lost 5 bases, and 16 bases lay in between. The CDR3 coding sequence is TGTGCCAGTAGTATTTGGTCGACCTCCCTTACCGGGGAGCTGTTTTTT. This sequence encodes CASSIWSTSLTGELFF.

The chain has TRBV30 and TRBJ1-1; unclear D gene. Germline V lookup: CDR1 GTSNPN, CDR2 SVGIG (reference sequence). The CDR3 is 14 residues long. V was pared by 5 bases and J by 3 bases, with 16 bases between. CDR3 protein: CAWGSLGRDTEAFF. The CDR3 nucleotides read TGTGCCTGGGGGTCTTTAGGACGGGACACTGAAGCTTTCTTT.

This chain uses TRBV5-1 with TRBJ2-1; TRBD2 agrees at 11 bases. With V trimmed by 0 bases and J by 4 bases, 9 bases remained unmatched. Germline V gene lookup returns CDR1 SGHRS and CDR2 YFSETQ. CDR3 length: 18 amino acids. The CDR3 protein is CASSLASMASGGYNEQFF. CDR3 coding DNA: TGCGCCAGCAGCTTGGCCAGTATGGCTAGCGGGGGGTACAATGAGCAGTTCTTC.

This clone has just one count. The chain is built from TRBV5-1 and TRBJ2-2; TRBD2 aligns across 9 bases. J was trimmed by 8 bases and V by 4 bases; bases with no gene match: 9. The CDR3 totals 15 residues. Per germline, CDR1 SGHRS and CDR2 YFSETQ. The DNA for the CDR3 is TGCGCCAGCAGCCAGGGACTAGCATCTGGTGGGGAGCTGTTTTTT. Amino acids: CASSQGLASGGELFF.

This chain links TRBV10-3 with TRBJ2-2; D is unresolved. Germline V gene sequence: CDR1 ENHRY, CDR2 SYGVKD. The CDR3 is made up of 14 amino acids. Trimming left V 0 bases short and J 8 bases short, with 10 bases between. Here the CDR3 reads CAISESGRYGELFF. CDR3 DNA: TGTGCCATCAGTGAGTCTGGCAGATATGGGGAGCTGTTTTTT.

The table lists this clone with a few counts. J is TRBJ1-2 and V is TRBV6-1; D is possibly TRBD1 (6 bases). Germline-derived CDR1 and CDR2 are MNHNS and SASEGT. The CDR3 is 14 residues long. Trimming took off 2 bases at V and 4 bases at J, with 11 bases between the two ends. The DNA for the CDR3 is TGTGCCAGCAGTGAAACAGACAGGATCTATGGCTACACCTTC. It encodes CASSETDRIYGYTF.

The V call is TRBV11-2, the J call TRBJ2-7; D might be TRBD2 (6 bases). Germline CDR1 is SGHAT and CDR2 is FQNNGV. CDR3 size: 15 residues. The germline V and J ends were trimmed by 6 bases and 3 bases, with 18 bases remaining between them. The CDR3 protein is CASSHPSAGYYEQYF. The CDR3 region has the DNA TGTGCCAGCAGTCATCCTAGCGCTGGGTACTACGAGCAGTACTTC.

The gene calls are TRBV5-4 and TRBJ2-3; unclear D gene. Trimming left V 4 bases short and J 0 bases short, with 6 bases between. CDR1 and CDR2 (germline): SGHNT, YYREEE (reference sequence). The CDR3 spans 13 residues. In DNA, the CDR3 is TGTGCCAGCAGCCTTTATAGCACAGATACGCAGTATTTT. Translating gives CASSLYSTDTQYF.

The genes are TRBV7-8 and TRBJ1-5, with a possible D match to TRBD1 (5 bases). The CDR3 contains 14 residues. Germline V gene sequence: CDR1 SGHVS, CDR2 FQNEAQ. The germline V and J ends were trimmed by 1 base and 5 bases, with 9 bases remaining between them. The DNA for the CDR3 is TGTGCCAGCAGCTTAGGGACACCCGATCAGCCCCAGCATTTT. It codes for CASSLGTPDQPQHF.

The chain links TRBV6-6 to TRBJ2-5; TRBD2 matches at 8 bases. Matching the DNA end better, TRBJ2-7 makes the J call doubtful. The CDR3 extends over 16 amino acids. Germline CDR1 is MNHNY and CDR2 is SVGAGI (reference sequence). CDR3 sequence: CASSYSRAGGPYEQYF. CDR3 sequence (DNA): TGTGCCAGCAGTTACTCGAGGGCGGGAGGCCCATACGAGCAGTACTTC.

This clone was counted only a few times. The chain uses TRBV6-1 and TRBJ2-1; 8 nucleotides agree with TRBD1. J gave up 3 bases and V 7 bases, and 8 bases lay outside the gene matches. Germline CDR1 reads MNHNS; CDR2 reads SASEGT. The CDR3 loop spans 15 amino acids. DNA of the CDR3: TGTGCCAGCATCCTGCCGGGACAGGTCTACAATGAGCAGTTCTTC. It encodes CASILPGQVYNEQFF.

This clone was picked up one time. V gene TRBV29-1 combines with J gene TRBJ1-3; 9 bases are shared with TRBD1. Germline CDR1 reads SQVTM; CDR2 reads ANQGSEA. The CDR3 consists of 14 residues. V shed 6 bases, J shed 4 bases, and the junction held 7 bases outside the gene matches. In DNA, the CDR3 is TGCAGCGTGGACTCGGGACAGGGAGGAAACACCATATATTTT. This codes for CSVDSGQGGNTIYF.

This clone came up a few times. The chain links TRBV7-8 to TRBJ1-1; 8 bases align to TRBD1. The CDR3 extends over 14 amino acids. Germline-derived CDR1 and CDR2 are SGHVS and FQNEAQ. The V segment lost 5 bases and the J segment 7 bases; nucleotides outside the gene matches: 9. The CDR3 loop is CASSLQGGKDEAFF. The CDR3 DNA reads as TGTGCCAGCAGCCTACAGGGGGGTAAGGATGAAGCTTTCTTT.

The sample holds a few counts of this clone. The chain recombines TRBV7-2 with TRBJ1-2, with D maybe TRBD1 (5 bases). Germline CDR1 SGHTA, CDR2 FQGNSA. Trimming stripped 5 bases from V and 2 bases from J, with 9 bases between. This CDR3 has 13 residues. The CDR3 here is CASSHRDNYGYTF. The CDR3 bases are TGTGCCAGCAGCCACCGGGACAACTATGGCTACACCTTC.

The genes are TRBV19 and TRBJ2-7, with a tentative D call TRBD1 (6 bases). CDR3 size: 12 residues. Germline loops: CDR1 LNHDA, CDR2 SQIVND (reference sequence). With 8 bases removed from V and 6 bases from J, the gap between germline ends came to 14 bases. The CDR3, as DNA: TGTGCCAGTCAGGCAGGGGTCGGCGAGCAGTACTTC. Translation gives CASQAGVGEQYF.

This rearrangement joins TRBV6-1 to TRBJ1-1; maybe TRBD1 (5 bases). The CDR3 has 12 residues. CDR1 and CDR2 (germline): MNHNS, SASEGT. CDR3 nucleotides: TGTGCAATATGGGGCATGAACACTGAAGCTTTCTTT. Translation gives CAIWGMNTEAFF.

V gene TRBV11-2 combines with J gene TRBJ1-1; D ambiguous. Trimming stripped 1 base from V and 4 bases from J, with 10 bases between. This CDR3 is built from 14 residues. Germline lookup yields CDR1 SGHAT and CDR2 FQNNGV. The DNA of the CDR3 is TGTGCCAGCAGCTTAGCCGGGGTGGGCACTGAAGCTTTCTTT. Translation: CASSLAGVGTEAFF.